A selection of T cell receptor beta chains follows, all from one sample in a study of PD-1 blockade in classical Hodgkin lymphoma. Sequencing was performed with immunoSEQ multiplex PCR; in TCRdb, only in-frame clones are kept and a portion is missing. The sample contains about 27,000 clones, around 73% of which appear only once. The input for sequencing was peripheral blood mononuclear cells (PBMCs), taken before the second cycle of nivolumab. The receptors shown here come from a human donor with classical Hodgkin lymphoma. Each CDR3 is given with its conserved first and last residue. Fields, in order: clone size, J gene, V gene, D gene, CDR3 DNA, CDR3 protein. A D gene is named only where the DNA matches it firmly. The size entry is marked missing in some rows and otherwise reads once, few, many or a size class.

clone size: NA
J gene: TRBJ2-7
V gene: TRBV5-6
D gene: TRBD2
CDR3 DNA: TGTGCCAGCAGCTTGGGGTCCAGCGGGGGAGGGTACGAGCAGTACTTC
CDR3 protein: CASSLGSSGGGYEQYF

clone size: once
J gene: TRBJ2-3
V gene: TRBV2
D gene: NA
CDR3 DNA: TGTGCCAGCAGGTACCAGGCGGATACGCAGTATTTT
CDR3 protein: CASRYQADTQYF

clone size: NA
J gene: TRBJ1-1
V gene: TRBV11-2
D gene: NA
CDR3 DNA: TGTGCCAGCAGCAACGTTGAAGCTTTCTTT
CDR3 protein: CASSNVEAFF

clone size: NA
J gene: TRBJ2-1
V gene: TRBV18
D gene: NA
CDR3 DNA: TGTGCCAGCTCACCCCCCGGCGGGGAGTACAATGAGCAGTTCTTC
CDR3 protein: CASSPPGGEYNEQFF

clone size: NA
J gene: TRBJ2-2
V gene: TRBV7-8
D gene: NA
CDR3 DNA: TGTGCCAGCAGTTCAAGCGGGGGGGAGCTGTTTTTT
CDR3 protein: CASSSSGGELFF

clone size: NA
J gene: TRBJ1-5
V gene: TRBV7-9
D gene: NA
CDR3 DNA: TGTGCCAGCGGTCGGGGGGACGGACAGCCCCAGCATTTT
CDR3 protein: CASGRGDGQPQHF

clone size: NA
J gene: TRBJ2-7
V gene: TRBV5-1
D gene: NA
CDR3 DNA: TGCGCCAGCAGCTTGGACTGGACGGTATCCTACGAGCAGTACTTC
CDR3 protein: CASSLDWTVSYEQYF

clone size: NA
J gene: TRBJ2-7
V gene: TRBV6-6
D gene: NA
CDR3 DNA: TGTGCCAGCAGCTCTCAGGGGAACGAGCAGTACTTC
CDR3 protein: CASSSQGNEQYF

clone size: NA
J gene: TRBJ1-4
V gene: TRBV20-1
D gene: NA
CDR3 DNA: TGCAGTGCTGGGCGGGCCGGAAAACTGTTTTTT
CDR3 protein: CSAGRAGKLFF

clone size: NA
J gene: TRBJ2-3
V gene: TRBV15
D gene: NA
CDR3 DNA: TGTGCCACCAGAGACACGGCAGATACGCAGTATTTT
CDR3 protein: CATRDTADTQYF

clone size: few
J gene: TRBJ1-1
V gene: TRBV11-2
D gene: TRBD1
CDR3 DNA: TGTGCCAGCAGCTTAGTCGGACAGGGGGCTTTAGCTTTCTTT
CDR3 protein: CASSLVGQGALAFF

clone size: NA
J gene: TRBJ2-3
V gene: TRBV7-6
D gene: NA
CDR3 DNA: TGTGCCAGCAGCTTAAACGGGGCCACTAGCACAGATACGCAGTATTTT
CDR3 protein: CASSLNGATSTDTQYF

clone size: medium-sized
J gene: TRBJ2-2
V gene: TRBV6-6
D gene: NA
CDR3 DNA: TGTGCCAGCAGCCCCTCCTCCGGGGAGCTGTTTTTT
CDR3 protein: CASSPSSGELFF

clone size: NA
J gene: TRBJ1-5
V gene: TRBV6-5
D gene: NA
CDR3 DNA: TGTGCCAGCAGCCGGTGGAGCAATCAGCCCCAGCATTTT
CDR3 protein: CASSRWSNQPQHF

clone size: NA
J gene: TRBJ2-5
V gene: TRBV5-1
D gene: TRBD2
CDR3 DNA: TGCGCCAGCAGCTTGGATGTAGCGGGGGGTCAAGAGACCCAGTACTTC
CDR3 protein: CASSLDVAGGQETQYF

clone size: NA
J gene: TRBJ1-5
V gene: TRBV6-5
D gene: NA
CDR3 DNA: TGTGCCAGCAGTCGTCAGGGGACTCAGCCCCAGCATTTT
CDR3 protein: CASSRQGTQPQHF

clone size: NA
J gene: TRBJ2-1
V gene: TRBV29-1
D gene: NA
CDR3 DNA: TGCAGCGTCATGGTCCTTTCGAAGCAGTTCTTC
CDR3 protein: CSVMVLSKQFF

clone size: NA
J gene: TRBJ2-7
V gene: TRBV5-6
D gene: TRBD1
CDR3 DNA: TGTGCCAGCAGCTTGGTGGGACAGGGCTACCACGAGCAGTACTTC
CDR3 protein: CASSLVGQGYHEQYF